The 3 T cell receptor beta chains reported below all come from one sample, sequenced in a study of OX40 agonist ivuxolimab in advanced cancers. Measured with immunoSEQ multiplex PCR; TCRdb has only the in-frame clones, and not every one. The sample carries 60,000 to 90,000 clones, 88% recorded once. Sequenced material: CD4+ or CD8+ T cells sorted from blood, taken in a trial of the OX40 agonist ivuxolimab. These receptors originate from an adult with an advanced solid tumor such as melanoma, head and neck, liver or kidney cancer.

The J gene is TRBJ2-7, the V gene TRBV5-8; 9 nucleotides align to TRBD2. The junction had 9 bases not matched to a gene; V was cut back by 1 base and J by 4 bases. The CDR3 sequence is 16 residues long. CDR1 and CDR2 from the germline V gene are SGHTS and YDEGEE. DNA for the CDR3: TGTGCCAGCAGCTTGAGGTCTAGCGGGGTGAATTACGAGCAGTACTTC. Translated: CASSLRSSGVNYEQYF.

This clone was observed a handful of times. The V call is TRBV4-1, the J call TRBJ2-1, with 12 bases identical to TRBD2. Germline V lookup: CDR1 MGHRA, CDR2 YSYEKL. This CDR3 contains 17 residues. V dropped 0 bases and J dropped 9; count of bases not matched to a gene: 9. The CDR3: CASSQERLAGGPAEQFF. CDR3 sequence (DNA): TGCGCCAGCAGCCAAGAACGGCTAGCGGGGGGGCCGGCTGAGCAGTTCTTC.

This clone was seen only a few times. This chain links TRBV6-1 with TRBJ1-1, with D possibly TRBD1 on 5 matching bases. The CDR3 length is 13 residues. Germline V CDR1 and CDR2: MNHNS, SASEGT. The V gene lost 8 bases and the J gene lost 4 bases, with 14 bases spanning the gap. The CDR3 DNA sequence: TGTGCCAGCGGTTTGGGAGGGGCCACTGAAGCTTTCTTT. Residues: CASGLGGATEAFF.